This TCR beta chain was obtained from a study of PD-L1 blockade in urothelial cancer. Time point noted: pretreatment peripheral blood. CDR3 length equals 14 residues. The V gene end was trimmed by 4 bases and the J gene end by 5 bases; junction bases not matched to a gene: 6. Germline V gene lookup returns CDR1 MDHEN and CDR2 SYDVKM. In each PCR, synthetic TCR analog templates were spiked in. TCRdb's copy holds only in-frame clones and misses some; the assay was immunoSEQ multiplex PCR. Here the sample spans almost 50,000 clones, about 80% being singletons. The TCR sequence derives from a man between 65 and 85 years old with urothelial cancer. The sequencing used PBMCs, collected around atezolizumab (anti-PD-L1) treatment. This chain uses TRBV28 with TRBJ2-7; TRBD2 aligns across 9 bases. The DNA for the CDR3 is TGTGCCAGCAGTTCCGGGACTAGCAACGACGAGCAGTACTTC. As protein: CASSSGTSNDEQYF.